This T cell receptor beta chain was found in a study of T cells in Graves' hyperthyroidism and ophthalmopathy. In germline, CDR1 is MNHNS, CDR2 SASEGT. After removal of 11 bases from V and 7 bases from J, the junction contained 20 bases not matched to a gene. This CDR3 contains 15 residues. This clonotype showed up just a few times. Amplification targeted TCR beta CDR3 regions from RNA transcripts. HTBI primers were the set used in a first-round RT-PCR of the TCR CDR3. TCRdb redid the calling of the multiplex PCR reads with MiXCR, one entry per CDR3 protein. The sample includes around 250,000 distinct CDR3 sequences, approximately 14% seen only once; the top ten take 13%.

The chain links TRBV6-1 to TRBJ2-7, with 7 positions matching TRBD2. The sequence was obtained from a woman between 40 and 55 years old with Graves' hyperthyroidism that later progressed to Graves' ophthalmopathy. Sequenced input: blood. DNA of the CDR3: TGTGCCGTCGGCGGGGTGGGGACTAAAATACAGGAGCAGTACTTC. Translating gives CAVGGVGTKIQEQYF.